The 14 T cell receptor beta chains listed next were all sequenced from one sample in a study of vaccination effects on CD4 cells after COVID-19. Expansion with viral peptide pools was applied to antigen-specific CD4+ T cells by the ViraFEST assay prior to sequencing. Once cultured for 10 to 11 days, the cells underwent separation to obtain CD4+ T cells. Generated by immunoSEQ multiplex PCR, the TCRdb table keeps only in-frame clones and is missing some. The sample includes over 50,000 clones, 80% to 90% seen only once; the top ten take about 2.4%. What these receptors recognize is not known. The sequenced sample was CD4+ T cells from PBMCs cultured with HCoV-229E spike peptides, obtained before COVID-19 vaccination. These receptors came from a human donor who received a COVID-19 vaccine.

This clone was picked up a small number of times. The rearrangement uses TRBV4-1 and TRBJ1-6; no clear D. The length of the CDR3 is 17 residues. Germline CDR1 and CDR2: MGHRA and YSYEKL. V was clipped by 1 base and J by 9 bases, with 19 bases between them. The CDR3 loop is CASSQGPAPRSGSPLHF. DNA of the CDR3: TGCGCCAGCAGCCAAGGTCCCGCCCCGCGGTCGGGTTCACCCCTCCACTTT.

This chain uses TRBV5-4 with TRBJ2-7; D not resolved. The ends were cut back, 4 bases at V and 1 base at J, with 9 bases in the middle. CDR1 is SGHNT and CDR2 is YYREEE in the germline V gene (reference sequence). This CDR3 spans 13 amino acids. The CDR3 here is CASSIDISYEQYV. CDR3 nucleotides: TGTGCCAGCAGCATTGACATTTCCTACGAGCAGTACGTC.

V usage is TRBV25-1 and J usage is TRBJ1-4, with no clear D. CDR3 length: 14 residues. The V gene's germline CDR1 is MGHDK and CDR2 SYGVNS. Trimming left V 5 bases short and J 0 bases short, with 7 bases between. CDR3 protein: CASSRVATNEKLFF. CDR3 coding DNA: TGTGCCAGCAGTCGAGTGGCAACTAATGAAAAACTGTTTTTT. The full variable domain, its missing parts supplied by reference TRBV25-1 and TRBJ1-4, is EADIYQTPRYLVIGTGKKITLECSQTMGHDKMYWYQQDPGMELHLIHYSYGVNSTEKGDLSSESTVSRIRTEHFPLTLESARPSHTSQYLCASSRVATNEKLFFGSGTQLSVL.

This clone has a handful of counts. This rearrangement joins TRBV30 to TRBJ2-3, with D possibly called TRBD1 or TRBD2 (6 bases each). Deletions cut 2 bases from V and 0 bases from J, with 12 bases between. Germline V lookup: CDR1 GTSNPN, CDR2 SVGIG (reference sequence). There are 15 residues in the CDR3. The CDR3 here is CAWSLQGGSTDTQYF. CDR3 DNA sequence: TGTGCCTGGAGTCTACAGGGAGGTAGCACAGATACGCAGTATTTT.

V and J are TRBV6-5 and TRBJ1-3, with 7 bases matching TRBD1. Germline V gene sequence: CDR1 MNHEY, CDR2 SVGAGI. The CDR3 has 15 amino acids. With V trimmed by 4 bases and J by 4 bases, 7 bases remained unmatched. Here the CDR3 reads CASSSDRAAGNTIYF. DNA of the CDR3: TGTGCCAGCAGTTCCGACAGGGCGGCGGGAAACACCATATATTTT.

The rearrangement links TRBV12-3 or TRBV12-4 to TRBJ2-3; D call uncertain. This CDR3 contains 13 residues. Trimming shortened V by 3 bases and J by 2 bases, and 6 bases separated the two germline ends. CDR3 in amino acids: CASSLWITDTQYF. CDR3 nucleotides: TGTGCCAGCAGTTTGTGGATCACAGATACGCAGTATTTT.

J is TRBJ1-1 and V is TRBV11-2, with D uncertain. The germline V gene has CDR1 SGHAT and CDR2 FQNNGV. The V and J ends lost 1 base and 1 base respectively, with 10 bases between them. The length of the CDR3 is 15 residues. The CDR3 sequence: CASSLAPGPNTEAFF. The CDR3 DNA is TGTGCCAGCAGCTTAGCCCCCGGACCGAACACTGAAGCTTTCTTT.

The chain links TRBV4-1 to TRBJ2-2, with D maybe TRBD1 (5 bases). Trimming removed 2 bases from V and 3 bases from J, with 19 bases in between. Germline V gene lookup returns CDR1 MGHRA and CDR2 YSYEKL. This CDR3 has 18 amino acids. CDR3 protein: CASSQIRVQGIYTGELFF. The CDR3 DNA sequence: TGCGCCAGCAGCCAAATAAGGGTTCAGGGAATTTACACCGGGGAGCTGTTTTTT.

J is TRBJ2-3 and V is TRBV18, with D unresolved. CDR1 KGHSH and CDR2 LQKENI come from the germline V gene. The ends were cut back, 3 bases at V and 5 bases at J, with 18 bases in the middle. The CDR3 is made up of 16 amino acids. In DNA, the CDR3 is TGTGCCAGCTCACCGAGTCGAGTCCCTCCCAGAGATACGCAGTATTTT. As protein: CASSPSRVPPRDTQYF.

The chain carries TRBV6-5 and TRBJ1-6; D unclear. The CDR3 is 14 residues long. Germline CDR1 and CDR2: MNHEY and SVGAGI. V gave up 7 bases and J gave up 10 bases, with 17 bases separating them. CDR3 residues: CASTLPGVGSPLHF. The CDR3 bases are TGTGCCAGCACCCTCCCCGGGGTTGGCTCACCCCTCCACTTT.

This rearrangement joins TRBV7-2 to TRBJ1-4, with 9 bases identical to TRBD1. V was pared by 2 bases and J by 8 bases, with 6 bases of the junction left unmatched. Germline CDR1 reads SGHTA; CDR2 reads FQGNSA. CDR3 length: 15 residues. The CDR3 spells CASSLLGQGQEKLFF. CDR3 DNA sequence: TGTGCCAGCAGCTTATTGGGACAGGGACAGGAAAAACTGTTTTTT. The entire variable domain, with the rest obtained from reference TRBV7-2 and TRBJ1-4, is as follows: GAGVSQSPSNKVTEKGKDVELRCDPISGHTALYWYRQSLGQGLEFLIYFQGNSAPDKSGLPSDRFSAERTGGSVSTLTIQRTQQEDSAVYLCASSLLGQGQEKLFFGSGTQLSVL.

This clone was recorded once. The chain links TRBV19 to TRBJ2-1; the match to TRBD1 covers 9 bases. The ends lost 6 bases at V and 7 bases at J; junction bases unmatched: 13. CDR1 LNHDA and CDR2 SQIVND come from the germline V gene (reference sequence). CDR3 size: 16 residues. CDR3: CASRRDRDFSRNEQFF. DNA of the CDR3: TGTGCCAGTAGGAGGGACAGGGACTTTTCACGGAATGAGCAGTTCTTC. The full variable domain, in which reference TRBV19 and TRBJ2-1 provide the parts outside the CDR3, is DGGITQSPKYLFRKEGQNVTLSCEQNLNHDAMYWYRQDPGQGLRLIYYSQIVNDFQKGDIAEGYSVSREKKESFPLTVTSAQKNPTAFYLCASRRDRDFSRNEQFFGPGTRLTVL.

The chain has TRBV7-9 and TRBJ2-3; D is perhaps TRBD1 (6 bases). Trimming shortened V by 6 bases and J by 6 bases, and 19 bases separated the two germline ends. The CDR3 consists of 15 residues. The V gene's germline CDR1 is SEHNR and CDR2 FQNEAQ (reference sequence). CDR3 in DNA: TGTGCCAGCAGTCCGGCCGCTGGGGGCCGGGATACGCAGTATTTT. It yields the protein CASSPAAGGRDTQYF.

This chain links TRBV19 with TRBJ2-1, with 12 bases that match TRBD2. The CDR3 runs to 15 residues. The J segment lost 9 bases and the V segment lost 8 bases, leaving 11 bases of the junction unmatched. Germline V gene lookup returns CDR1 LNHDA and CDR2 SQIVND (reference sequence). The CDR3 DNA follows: TGTGCCAGTCAAGCTCTAGCGGGGGGGCCCGGTGAGCAGTTCTTC. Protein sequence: CASQALAGGPGEQFF.